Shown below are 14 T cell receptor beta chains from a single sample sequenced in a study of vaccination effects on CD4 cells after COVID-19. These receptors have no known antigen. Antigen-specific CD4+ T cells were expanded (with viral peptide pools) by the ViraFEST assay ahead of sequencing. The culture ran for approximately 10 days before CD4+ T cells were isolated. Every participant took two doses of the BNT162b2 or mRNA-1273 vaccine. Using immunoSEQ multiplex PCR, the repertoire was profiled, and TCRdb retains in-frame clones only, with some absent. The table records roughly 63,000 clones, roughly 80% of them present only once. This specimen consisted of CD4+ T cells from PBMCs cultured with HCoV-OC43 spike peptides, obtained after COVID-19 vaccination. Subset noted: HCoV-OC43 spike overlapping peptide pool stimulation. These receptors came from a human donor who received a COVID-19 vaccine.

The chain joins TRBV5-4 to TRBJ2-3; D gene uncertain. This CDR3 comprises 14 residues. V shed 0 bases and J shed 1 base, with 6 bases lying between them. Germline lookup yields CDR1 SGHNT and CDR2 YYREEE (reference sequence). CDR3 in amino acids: CASSLAYRTDTQYF. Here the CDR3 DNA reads TGTGCCAGCAGCTTGGCGTACCGCACAGATACGCAGTATTTT.

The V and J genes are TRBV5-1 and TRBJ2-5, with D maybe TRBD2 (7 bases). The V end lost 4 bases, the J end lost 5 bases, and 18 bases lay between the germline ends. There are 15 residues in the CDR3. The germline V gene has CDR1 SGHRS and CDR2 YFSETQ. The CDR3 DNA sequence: TGCGCCAGCAGCCGAGGGGGGGAGACTGCGGAGACCCAGTACTTC. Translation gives CASSRGGETAETQYF.

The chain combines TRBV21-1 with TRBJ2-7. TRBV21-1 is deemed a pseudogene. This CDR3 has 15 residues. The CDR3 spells CASSKTRISLYEQYV. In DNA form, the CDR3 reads TGTGCCAGCAGCAAAACTCGGATAAGCCTGTACGAGCAGTACGTC.

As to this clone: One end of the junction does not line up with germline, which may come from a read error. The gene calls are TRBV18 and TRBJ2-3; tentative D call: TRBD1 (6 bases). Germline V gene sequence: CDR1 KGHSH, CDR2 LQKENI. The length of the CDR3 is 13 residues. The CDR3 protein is CASSPLDRPPQYF. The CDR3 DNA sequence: TGTGCCAGCTCCCCACTAGACAGGCCCCCCCAGTATTTT.

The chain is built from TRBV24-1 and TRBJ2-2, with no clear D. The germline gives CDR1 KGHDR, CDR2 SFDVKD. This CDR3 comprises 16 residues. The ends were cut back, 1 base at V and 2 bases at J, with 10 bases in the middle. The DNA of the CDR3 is TGTGCCACCAGTGATTTCCTTACCTTTAACACCGGGGAGCTGTTTTTT. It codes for CATSDFLTFNTGELFF.

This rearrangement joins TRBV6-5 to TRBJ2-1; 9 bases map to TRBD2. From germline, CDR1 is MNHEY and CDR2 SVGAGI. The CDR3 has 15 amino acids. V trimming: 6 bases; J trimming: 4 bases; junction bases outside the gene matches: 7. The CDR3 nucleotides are TGTGCCAGCAGCTCCAGCGGGGGGCCGTACAATGAGCAGTTCTTC. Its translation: CASSSSGGPYNEQFF.

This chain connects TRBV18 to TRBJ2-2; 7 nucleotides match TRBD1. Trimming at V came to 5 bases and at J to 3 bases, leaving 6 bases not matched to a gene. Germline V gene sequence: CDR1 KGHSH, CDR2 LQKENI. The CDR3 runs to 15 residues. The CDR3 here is CASSFGQVDTGELFF. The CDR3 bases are TGTGCCAGCTCATTTGGACAGGTAGACACCGGGGAGCTGTTTTTT.

CDR3 DNA sequence: TGTGCCAGTTCAACAGGGAGGAACACCGGGGAGCTGTTTTTT. Protein sequence: CASSTGRNTGELFF. The chain couples TRBV19 to TRBJ2-2; possible D gene TRBD1, 6 bases. CDR1 LNHDA and CDR2 SQIVND come from the germline V gene (reference sequence). The ends were cut back, 8 bases at V and 1 base at J, with 11 bases in the middle. The CDR3 sequence is 14 residues long.

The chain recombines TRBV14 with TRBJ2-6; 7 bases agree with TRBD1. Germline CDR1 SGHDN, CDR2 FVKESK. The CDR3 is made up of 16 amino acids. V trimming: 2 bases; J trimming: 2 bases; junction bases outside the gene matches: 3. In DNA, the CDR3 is TGTGCCAGCAGCCAACTTACAGGGGCTGGGGCCAACGTCCTGACTTTC. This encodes CASSQLTGAGANVLTF.

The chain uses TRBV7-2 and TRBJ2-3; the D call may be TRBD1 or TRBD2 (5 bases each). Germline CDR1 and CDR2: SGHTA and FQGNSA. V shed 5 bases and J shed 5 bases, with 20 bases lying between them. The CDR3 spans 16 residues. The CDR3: CASSPAGTGMGDTQYF. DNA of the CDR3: TGTGCCAGCAGCCCCGCTGGGACGGGTATGGGAGATACGCAGTATTTT.

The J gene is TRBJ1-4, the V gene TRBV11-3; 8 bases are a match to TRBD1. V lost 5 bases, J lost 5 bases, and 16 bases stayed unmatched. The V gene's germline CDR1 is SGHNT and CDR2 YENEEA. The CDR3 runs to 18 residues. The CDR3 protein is CASSAPTGEWGPNEKLFF. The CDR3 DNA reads TGTGCCAGCAGCGCCCCGACAGGGGAATGGGGCCCGAATGAAAAACTGTTTTTT.

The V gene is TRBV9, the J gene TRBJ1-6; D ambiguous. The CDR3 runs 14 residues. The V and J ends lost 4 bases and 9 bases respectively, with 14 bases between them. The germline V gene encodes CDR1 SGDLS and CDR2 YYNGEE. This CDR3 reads CASSLTFERSPLHF. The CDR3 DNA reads TGTGCCAGCAGCCTCACATTTGAGCGTTCACCCCTCCACTTT.

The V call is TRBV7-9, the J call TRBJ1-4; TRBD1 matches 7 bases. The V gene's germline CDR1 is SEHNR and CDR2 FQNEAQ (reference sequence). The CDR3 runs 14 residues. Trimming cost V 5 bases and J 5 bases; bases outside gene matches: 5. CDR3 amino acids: CASSPPGQNEKLFF. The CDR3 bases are TGTGCCAGCAGCCCACCGGGACAGAATGAAAAACTGTTTTTT.

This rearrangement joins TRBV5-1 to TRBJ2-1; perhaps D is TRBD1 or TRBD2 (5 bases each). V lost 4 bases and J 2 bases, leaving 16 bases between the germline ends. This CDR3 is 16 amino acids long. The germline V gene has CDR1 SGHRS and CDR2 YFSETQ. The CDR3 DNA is TGCGCCAGCAGCCCGGGGTGGGGCCGGACCTACAATGAGCAGTTCTTC. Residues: CASSPGWGRTYNEQFF.